This T cell receptor beta chain was sequenced during a study of T-cell memory formation after mild COVID-19. Study in general: For the most part, TCR clusters were specific to one donor.

This clonotype was counted ten times or more. Germline V gene lookup returns CDR1 SGHRS and CDR2 YFSETQ. Trimming removed 0 bases at V and 5 bases at J, with 14 bases between. CDR3 size: 16 residues. TCRdb processed the 5' RACE reads anew with MiXCR; each CDR3 protein has one entry. There are fewer than 300,000 distinct CDR3 sequences in the sample; about a sixth occur only once, and more than 20% lies in the top ten. The clonotype comes from a man between 18 and 35 years old who had mild COVID-19 (a few samples of this study predate the infection). Cell type and time point are not known. The sequencing sample was made of PBMCs or a T cell subset sorted from them (not recorded which). The chain combines TRBV5-1 with TRBJ2-2; D might be TRBD2 (6 bases). The CDR3 bases are TGCGCCAGCAGCTTGGCGGCCTGGGGGGAAACCGGGGAGCTGTTTTTT. Its translation is CASSLAAWGETGELFF. Looking up the rest from reference TRBV5-1 and TRBJ2-2 gives the full variable domain: KAGVTQTPRYLIKTRGQQVTLSCSPISGHRSVSWYQQTPGQGLQFLFEYFSETQRNKGNFPGRFSGRQFSNSRSEMNVSTLELGDSALYLCASSLAAWGETGELFFGEGSRLTVL.